Given below is one T cell receptor beta chain in context. No cognate antigen has been identified for it. Base qualities were left out, and no much larger clone turns up one base away. The source of the sample is a study of tumour-infiltrating T cells in Burkitt lymphoma (TCRdb year 2020). With regard to the full study: The Burkitt lymphoma cohort comprised some 82 patients and spanned all epidemiological subtypes of the disease. When TCR repertoire data were correlated with clinical outcome, productive clonality turned out to predict both overall and progression-free survival, independent of established prognosticators, age at diagnosis among them. Broader findings and caveats from the paper: Numerous Burkitt lymphoma patients were found to share several public clonotypes, a finding suggesting shared tumour neoantigen selection that is absent from diffuse large B-cell lymphoma.

The library relied on the immunoSEQ multiplex PCR assay. As stored in TCRdb, this immuneACCESS dataset retains in-frame rearrangements with V and J assigned. A fraction of the clones does not appear; measured against another copy, unresolved V genes explain less than half of the discrepancy, and the remainder lacks a known reason. Counted in this sample were 46,000 or so clones; around a third of them appeared once. Roughly 2.6% of the sample is held by the ten biggest clonotypes. As encoded in the germline V gene (reference sequence), CDR1 is MNHEY while CDR2 is SMNVEV. Compared with germline, V lacks 2 bases and J lacks 2 bases; bases without a gene match: 7. The cysteine opens and the phenylalanine closes a CDR3 of 16 amino acids. The only DNA kept is the CDR3, 48 bases in frame from the first base.

The clonotype comes from a human donor with Burkitt lymphoma. The sequence joins TRBV27 to TRBJ2-7; TRBD2 lines up with 9 middle nucleotides. Input material: tumor tissue. For the CDR3, the sequence is CASSLRGAGGTYEQYF. The sequenced DNA is TGTGCCAGCAGTTTAAGAGGAGCGGGGGGAACCTACGAGCAGTACTTC.